This entry lists 30 T cell receptor beta chains sequenced from one sample in a study of blood T cell repertoires in COVID-19. Some clones are missing from TCRdb's copy, which holds only in-frame ones; the method was immunoSEQ multiplex PCR. The data contain fewer than 250,000 clones, about nine tenths of them singletons. Material for sequencing was PBMCs or T cells enriched from blood (not recorded which). Receptors were obtained from a man aged 30 to 45 in a cohort exposed to, infected with or recovered from COVID-19 (not recorded which).

V usage is TRBV19 and J usage is TRBJ2-1; possibly TRBD1 for D (5 bases). The CDR3 contains 11 residues. The germline gives CDR1 LNHDA, CDR2 SQIVND (reference sequence). V lost 7 bases and J 5 bases, leaving 6 bases between the germline ends. Here the CDR3 DNA reads TGTGCCAGTATGGGGCACAATGAGCAGTTCTTC. Protein product: CASMGHNEQFF.

The chain links TRBV6-5 to TRBJ1-2, with D unclear. Germline loops: CDR1 MNHEY, CDR2 SVGAGI. The V gene lost 0 bases and the J gene lost 8 bases, with 13 bases spanning the gap. There are 14 residues in the CDR3. The CDR3, as DNA: TGTGCCAGCAGTTACTCGTCTCGAGATTCGGGCTACACCTTC. Its protein is CASSYSSRDSGYTF.

The chain employs TRBV5-4 and TRBJ1-2; TRBD1 matches 8 bases. The length of the CDR3 is 15 residues. Germline CDR1 reads SGHNT; CDR2 reads YYREEE (reference sequence). Trimming removed 4 bases from V and 4 bases from J; junction bases left unmatched: 9. CDR3 DNA sequence: TGTGCCAGCAGCCGGGACAGGCCCGCGGGCTATGGCTACACCTTC. Its protein product is CASSRDRPAGYGYTF. The whole variable domain, filled in from reference TRBV5-4 and TRBJ1-2, reads ETGVTQSPTHLIKTRGQQVTLRCSSQSGHNTVSWYQQALGQGPQFIFQYYREEENGRGNFPPRFSGLQFPNYSSELNVNALELDDSALYLCASSRDRPAGYGYTFGSGTRLTVV.

The chain carries TRBV15 and TRBJ2-1, with TRBD2 matching over 7 bases. J lost 8 bases, V lost 5 bases, and 18 bases had no gene match. The germline gives CDR1 LNHNV, CDR2 YYDKDF (reference sequence). The CDR3 is made up of 17 amino acids. CDR3 loop: CATSALYRGRAGDEQFF. The CDR3 DNA reads as TGTGCCACCAGCGCCCTATATCGAGGGAGGGCTGGGGATGAGCAGTTCTTC.

The chain combines TRBV7-2 with TRBJ1-3, with 11 bases identical to TRBD1. The V segment lost 1 base and the J segment 7 bases; nucleotides outside the gene matches: 9. The CDR3 contains 17 residues. Germline V CDR1 and CDR2: SGHTA, FQGNSA. CDR3 bases: TGTGCCAGCAGCTTAGTGTCCGGGACAGGGGGGATCAACACCATATATTTT. Translated: CASSLVSGTGGINTIYF.

V gene TRBV19 combines with J gene TRBJ1-5; 7 nucleotides line up with TRBD1. Per the germline V gene, CDR1 is LNHDA and CDR2 is SQIVND (reference sequence). This CDR3 contains 17 residues. Losses at the gene ends were 5 bases for V and 2 bases for J; bases not matched to a gene: 12. In DNA, the CDR3 is TGTGCCAGTAGTCTCGGACAGGTCAGAGTGGGCAATCAGCCCCAGCATTTT. This sequence encodes CASSLGQVRVGNQPQHF.

The chain carries TRBV21-1 and TRBJ2-3; the table assigns TRBD1, which was not confirmed against the DNA. TRBV21-1 is given as a pseudogene. The CDR3 is made up of 16 amino acids. CDR3 sequence: CASTLKVTGGTDTQYF. CDR3 nucleotide sequence: TGTGCCAGCACCCTAAAGGTGACAGGGGGCACAGATACGCAGTATTTT.

The chain recombines TRBV7-8 with TRBJ2-7; D uncertain. Germline assignment: CDR1 SGHVS and CDR2 FQNEAQ. This CDR3 spans 12 amino acids. V lost 5 bases to trimming and J lost 2 bases, with 7 bases between them. DNA for the CDR3: TGTGCCAGCAGCCGTTACACCTACGAGCAGTACTTC. Residues: CASSRYTYEQYF.

V is TRBV28 and J is TRBJ2-7; 8 bases align to TRBD1. V shed 0 bases and J 3 bases; nucleotides not matched to a gene: 13. This CDR3 is 18 amino acids long. Germline V gives CDR1 MDHEN, CDR2 SYDVKM. The CDR3 DNA sequence: TGTGCCAGCAGTTTATGGTTTGGGTCCGGGACAGGAGACTACGAGCAGTACTTC. Translated: CASSLWFGSGTGDYEQYF.

This rearrangement joins TRBV6-6 to TRBJ2-7; D gene uncertain. From germline, CDR1 is MNHNY and CDR2 SVGAGI (reference sequence). This CDR3 region has 17 residues. With 5 bases removed from V and 0 bases from J, the gap between germline ends came to 20 bases. The CDR3 DNA sequence: TGTGCCAGCAGTCCCACTGTAAACAGAACTGCCTCCTACGAGCAGTACTTC. It encodes CASSPTVNRTASYEQYF.

The chain combines TRBV5-6 with TRBJ2-5; D might be TRBD2 (6 bases). There are 14 residues in the CDR3. CDR1 and CDR2 (germline): SGHDT, YYEEEE. V dropped 4 bases and J dropped 1 base, with 11 bases sitting between them. CDR3 residues: CASSPTGVQETQYF. For the CDR3, the DNA is TGTGCCAGCAGCCCGACGGGGGTCCAAGAGACCCAGTACTTC.

V gene TRBV19 combines with J gene TRBJ1-5; TRBD1 might be the D (6 bases). Per germline, CDR1 LNHDA and CDR2 SQIVND (reference sequence). V lost 5 bases and J lost 3, with 11 bases in between. The CDR3 runs to 14 residues. CDR3 nucleotide sequence: TGTGCCAGTAGTCCCCGGGACACCAATCAGCCCCAGCATTTT. It codes for CASSPRDTNQPQHF.

V is TRBV27 and J is TRBJ1-2, with 8 bases lining up with TRBD1. The V segment lost 8 bases and the J segment 3 bases; nucleotides outside the gene matches: 2. Germline loops: CDR1 MNHEY, CDR2 SMNVEV (reference sequence). The CDR3 totals 12 residues. The CDR3 is CASGQGYYGYTF. In nucleotides, the CDR3 is TGTGCCAGCGGACAGGGTTACTATGGCTACACCTTC.

The chain employs TRBV2 and TRBJ1-5, with a tentative D call TRBD1 (6 bases). Trimming pared 6 bases from V and 6 bases from J, leaving 15 bases between. The CDR3 consists of 14 residues. The germline V gene has CDR1 SNHLY and CDR2 FYNNEI. The DNA of the CDR3 is TGTGCCAGCAGCAAAGGGGGGGCGGCTCAGCCCCAGCATTTT. This translates into CASSKGGAAQPQHF.

The chain employs TRBV6-5 and TRBJ2-7, with 7 nucleotides matching TRBD2. CDR1 MNHEY and CDR2 SVGAGI come from the germline V gene. The CDR3 extends over 13 amino acids. V gave up 6 bases and J gave up 4 bases; unmatched junction bases: 6. The CDR3 here is CASRKRDGYEQYF. The CDR3 DNA reads as TGTGCCAGCAGAAAGCGGGATGGGTACGAGCAGTACTTC.

The V call is TRBV5-6, the J call TRBJ2-7; perhaps TRBD1 as D (6 bases). Germline CDR1 and CDR2: SGHDT and YYEEEE. Trimming removed 5 bases at V and 3 bases at J, with 18 bases between. The CDR3 is 15 amino acids. CDR3: CASSPSPDRRYEQYF. CDR3 coding DNA: TGTGCCAGCAGTCCGTCCCCCGACAGGCGCTACGAGCAGTACTTC.

The genes are TRBV10-1 and TRBJ1-1; D is uncertain. CDR3 length: 12 residues. V lost 8 bases to trimming and J lost 2 bases, with 9 bases between them. Germline CDR1 is WNHNN and CDR2 is SYGVQD (reference sequence). The CDR3 here is CASGADNTEAFF. The CDR3 region has the DNA TGCGCCAGCGGAGCGGATAACACTGAAGCTTTCTTT.

The chain employs TRBV24-1 and TRBJ2-3; unclear D gene. Trimming stripped 9 bases from V and 3 bases from J, with 9 bases between. CDR3 length: 12 residues. The V gene's germline CDR1 is KGHDR and CDR2 SFDVKD. The CDR3 reads CATQDMTDTQYF. The CDR3 DNA is TGTGCCACCCAGGATATGACAGATACGCAGTATTTT.

The genes are TRBV6-1 and TRBJ1-2; perhaps TRBD1 as D (6 bases). V was pared by 2 bases and J by 8 bases, with 15 bases between. The length of the CDR3 is 14 residues. The germline V gene encodes CDR1 MNHNS and CDR2 SASEGT. CDR3 sequence (DNA): TGTGCCAGCAGTGAAACACAGGGAGATGAGGGCTACACCTTC. The encoded protein is CASSETQGDEGYTF.

The chain links TRBV10-1 to TRBJ1-1; TRBD1 matches 9 bases. With V trimmed by 6 bases and J by 7 bases, 6 bases remained unmatched. CDR1 is WNHNN and CDR2 is SYGVQD in the germline V gene (reference sequence). This CDR3 contains 13 residues. CDR3 DNA: TGCGCCAGCAGCGACAGGGGGATGAATGAAGCTTTCTTT. This codes for CASSDRGMNEAFF.

The rearrangement uses TRBV28 and TRBJ1-5; D ambiguous. This CDR3 comprises 15 residues. With 2 bases removed from V and 0 bases from J, the gap between germline ends came to 8 bases. Germline CDR1 and CDR2: MDHEN and SYDVKM. CDR3 nucleotide sequence: TGTGCCAGCAGTTTACCAGGCAATAGCAATCAGCCCCAGCATTTT. This translates into CASSLPGNSNQPQHF.

The chain links TRBV7-9 to TRBJ2-3; D might be TRBD2 (5 bases). V was cut by 5 bases and J by 4 bases, with 7 bases left in between. This CDR3 is 12 amino acids long. CDR1 is SEHNR, CDR2 FQNEAQ, per germline (reference sequence). CDR3 in DNA: TGTGCCAGCAGCCCGGAGGCAGATACGCAGTATTTT. Protein: CASSPEADTQYF.

V gene TRBV10-3 combines with J gene TRBJ1-2; a weak D match, TRBD1 (5 bases). Germline values: CDR1 ENHRY, CDR2 SYGVKD. There are 12 residues in the CDR3. The V and J ends lost 9 bases and 4 bases respectively, with 12 bases between them. DNA of the CDR3: TGTGCCATTGGGACTGACCGCTATGGCTACACCTTC. Encoded protein: CAIGTDRYGYTF.

This clone occurred once. The J gene is TRBJ2-3, the V gene TRBV6-5; D is perhaps TRBD1 (6 bases). With 8 bases removed from V and 1 base from J, the gap between germline ends came to 16 bases. Germline CDR1 is MNHEY and CDR2 is SVGAGI. The CDR3 runs to 15 residues. The CDR3 DNA follows: TGTGCCAGCGTGGACAGTGGGTTAGGCACAGATACGCAGTATTTT. Protein sequence: CASVDSGLGTDTQYF.

This chain connects TRBV9 to TRBJ2-1; 9 positions agree with TRBD2. This CDR3 has 16 amino acids. Germline V CDR1 and CDR2: SGDLS, YYNGEE. J gave up 6 bases and V 2 bases, and 9 bases lay outside the gene matches. CDR3: CASSVNPGLALNEQFF. CDR3 nucleotide sequence: TGTGCCAGCAGCGTTAATCCGGGACTAGCCCTCAATGAGCAGTTCTTC.

The genes are TRBV2 and TRBJ2-5; TRBD2 agrees at 13 bases. This CDR3 spans 19 amino acids. V trimming: 9 bases; J trimming: 6 bases; junction bases outside the gene matches: 22. Germline loops: CDR1 SNHLY, CDR2 FYNNEI. CDR3 loop: CASEKIGLAGAGGIQTQYF. The CDR3 DNA reads TGTGCCAGTGAAAAAATCGGACTAGCGGGAGCGGGAGGTATACAGACCCAGTACTTC. Together with reference TRBV2 and TRBJ2-5, the CDR3 gives the full variable domain: EPEVTQTPSHQVTQMGQEVILRCVPISNHLYFYWYRQILGQKVEFLVSFYNNEISEKSEIFDDQFSVERPDGSNFTLKIRSTKLEDSAMYFCASEKIGLAGAGGIQTQYFGPGTRLLVL.

The genes are TRBV9 and TRBJ1-1, with D maybe TRBD1 (5 bases). CDR3 length: 15 amino acids. The germline CDR1 and CDR2 sequences are SGDLS and YYNGEE. V gave up 0 bases and J gave up 6 bases, with 15 bases separating them. CDR3 region: CASSVAPGQGSEAFF. Written as DNA, the CDR3 is TGTGCCAGCAGCGTAGCCCCAGGGCAGGGATCTGAAGCTTTCTTT.

The V call is TRBV7-9, the J call TRBJ1-3; D not certain. The CDR3 runs 13 residues. Between the trimmed V and J ends, which lost 6 bases and 2 bases, there was a span of 8 bases. The germline CDR1 and CDR2 sequences are SEHNR and FQNEAQ (reference sequence). CDR3 amino acids: CASRYDTGNTIYF. CDR3 coding DNA: TGTGCCAGCAGATACGACACTGGAAACACCATATATTTT.

The chain is built from TRBV9 and TRBJ1-2; D unresolved. The CDR3 is 13 residues long. Germline assignment: CDR1 SGDLS and CDR2 YYNGEE. V was trimmed by 4 bases and J by 4 bases, leaving 11 bases between them. Here the CDR3 reads CASSQSGPYGYTF. In DNA form, the CDR3 reads TGTGCCAGCAGCCAGAGTGGGCCCTATGGCTACACCTTC.

This clone was detected only a few times. The chain carries TRBV7-2 and TRBJ2-3; 8 bases match TRBD2. Trimming at V came to 5 bases and at J to 3 bases, leaving 10 bases not matched to a gene. CDR3 size: 16 residues. Germline CDR1 reads SGHTA; CDR2 reads FQGNSA. CDR3 sequence (DNA): TGTGCCAGCAGCCCACCCCGAGCGGGAGTAACAGATACGCAGTATTTT. It yields the protein CASSPPRAGVTDTQYF. Supplemented by reference TRBV7-2 and TRBJ2-3, the full variable domain reads GAGVSQSPSNKVTEKGKDVELRCDPISGHTALYWYRQSLGQGLEFLIYFQGNSAPDKSGLPSDRFSAERTGGSVSTLTIQRTQQEDSAVYLCASSPPRAGVTDTQYFGPGTRLTVL.